These T cell receptor beta chains were read from a single sample in a study of blood T cells in healthy people across ages. TCRdb used MiXCR to reprocess the 5' RACE reads, holding one entry per CDR3 protein. The table lists about 930,000 distinct CDR3 sequences, 25% to 30% of them singletons. The same specimen was also included in a second study, on T cells of mothers and their children.

The material sequenced was blood. These receptors all stem from a woman between 40 and 50 years old in good health. The CDR3 runs from the conserved cysteine through the conserved F or W. The order of the fields is V gene, J gene, clone size, D gene, CDR3 DNA, CDR3 protein. The D gene is left open where the match is weak. The listing skips clone size in some rows; elsewhere it reads once, few, many or a size class.

TRBV6-5	TRBJ1-1	.	.	TGTGCCAACAACGGAAGGGGGGGCAACACTGAAGCTTTCTTT	CANNGRGGNTEAFF
TRBV4-2	TRBJ2-7	many	TRBD1	TGTGCCAGCAGCCCATCCAGGGGGCTGAACGAGCAGTACTTC	CASSPSRGLNEQYF
TRBV12-3/TRBV12-4	TRBJ1-2	.	TRBD1	TGTGCCAGCAGTCTTGGGGGACAGGCTCTCTATGGCTACACCTTC	CASSLGGQALYGYTF
TRBV29-1	TRBJ1-2	once	.	TGCAGCGTTGCAACCCAGCTTAACTATGGCTACACCTTC	CSVATQLNYGYTF
TRBV6-1	TRBJ1-5	.	.	TGTGCCAGCAGTGACCGGACATTGGGCAATCAGCCCCAGCATTTT	CASSDRTLGNQPQHF
TRBV12-3/TRBV12-4	TRBJ2-7	many	.	TGTGCCAGCAGTTTCTTGACACCCTACGAGCAGTACTTC	CASSFLTPYEQYF
TRBV4-1	TRBJ2-7	.	TRBD1	TGCGCCAGCAGCCAAGATCCAGGACAGGGGGCCTACGAGCAGTACTTC	CASSQDPGQGAYEQYF
TRBV7-2	TRBJ1-2	many	.	TGTGCCAGCAGCTTAGCGCTGGGCGAATATGGCTACACCTTC	CASSLALGEYGYTF
TRBV20-1	TRBJ1-5	few	TRBD1	TGCAGTGCTAGAGGGCCGGGACAGTTAAGCAATCAGCCCCAGCATTTT	CSARGPGQLSNQPQHF
TRBV20-1	TRBJ2-1	many	TRBD1	TGCAGTGCTAGAGACTATGGACAGGTGGATTACAATGAGCAGTTCTTC	CSARDYGQVDYNEQFF
TRBV6-5	TRBJ1-5	.	TRBD1	TGTGCCAGCAGTTCGACAGGGTCCCATTATAGCAATCAGCCCCAGCATTTT	CASSSTGSHYSNQPQHF